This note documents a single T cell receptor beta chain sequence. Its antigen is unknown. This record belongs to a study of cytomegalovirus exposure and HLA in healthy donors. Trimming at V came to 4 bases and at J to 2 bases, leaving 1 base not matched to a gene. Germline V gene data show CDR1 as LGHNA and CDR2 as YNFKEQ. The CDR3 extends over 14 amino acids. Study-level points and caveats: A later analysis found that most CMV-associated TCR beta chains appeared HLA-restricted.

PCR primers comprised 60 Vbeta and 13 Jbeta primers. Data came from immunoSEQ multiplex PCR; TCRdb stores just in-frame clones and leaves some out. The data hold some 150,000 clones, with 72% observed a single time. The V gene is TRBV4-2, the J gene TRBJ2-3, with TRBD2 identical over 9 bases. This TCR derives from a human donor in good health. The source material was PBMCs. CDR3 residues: CASSPGLATDTQYF. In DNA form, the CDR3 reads TGTGCCAGCAGCCCGGGACTAGCCACAGATACGCAGTATTTT.